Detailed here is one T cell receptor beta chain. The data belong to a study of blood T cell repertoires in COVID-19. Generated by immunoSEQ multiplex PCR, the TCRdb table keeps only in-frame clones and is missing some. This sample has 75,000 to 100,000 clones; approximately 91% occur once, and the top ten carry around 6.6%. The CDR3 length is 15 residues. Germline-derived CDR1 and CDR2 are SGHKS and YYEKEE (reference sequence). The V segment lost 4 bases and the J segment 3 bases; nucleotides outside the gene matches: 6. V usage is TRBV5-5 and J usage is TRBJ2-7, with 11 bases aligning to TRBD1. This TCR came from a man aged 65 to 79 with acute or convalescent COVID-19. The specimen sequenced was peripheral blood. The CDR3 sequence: CASSHPGTGGYEQYF. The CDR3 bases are TGTGCCAGCAGCCACCCCGGGACAGGGGGCTACGAGCAGTACTTC.